One sample yielded the 25 T cell receptor beta chains listed below, sequenced in a study of blood T cell repertoires in COVID-19. Clones were sequenced by immunoSEQ multiplex PCR, and TCRdb holds only the in-frame ones, with some missing. This repertoire shows 200,000 to 250,000 clones, about 88% found once; its top ten account for 2.6%. What was sequenced was PBMCs or T cells enriched from blood (not recorded which). All receptors come from a woman aged 30 to 39 who had recovered from COVID-19.

The chain has TRBV5-8 and TRBJ2-1; tentative D call: TRBD2 (6 bases). This CDR3 region has 15 residues. V was trimmed by 2 bases and J by 6 bases, leaving 15 bases between them. In germline, CDR1 is SGHTS, CDR2 YDEGEE. In DNA form, the CDR3 reads TGTGCCAGCAGCTTTGGGCAGGGAGGAGGCAATGAGCAGTTCTTC. Protein product: CASSFGQGGGNEQFF. Full variable domain (missing parts from reference TRBV5-8 and TRBJ2-1): EAGVTQSPTHLIKTRGQQATLRCSPISGHTSVYWYQQALGLGLQFLLWYDEGEERNRGNFPPRFSGRQFPNYSSELNVNALELEDSALYLCASSFGQGGGNEQFFGPGTRLTVL.

The CDR3 bases are TGTGCCACCAGCAGATCGCAGGGTATGGCTGAAAAACTGTTTTTT. Translation gives CATSRSQGMAEKLFF. The rearrangement links TRBV15 to TRBJ1-4; TRBD1 might be the D (5 bases). The CDR3 runs to 15 residues. The germline V gene has CDR1 LNHNV and CDR2 YYDKDF (reference sequence). Trimming took off 2 bases at V and 7 bases at J, with 14 bases between the two ends.

This clone was seen ten or more times. The genes are TRBV2 and TRBJ1-2; the D is unclear. V was shortened by 3 bases and J by 8 bases, with 10 bases between the two germline ends. Germline V gene sequence: CDR1 SNHLY, CDR2 FYNNEI. CDR3 length equals 12 residues. This CDR3 reads CASSDVPGGYTF. The CDR3 DNA sequence: TGTGCCAGCAGTGATGTTCCGGGGGGCTACACCTTC.

J is TRBJ1-4 and V is TRBV5-1, with a weak D call TRBD1 (6 bases). CDR1 is SGHRS, CDR2 YFSETQ, per germline. V gave up 0 bases and J gave up 6 bases, with 15 bases separating them. This CDR3 comprises 16 residues. The CDR3: CASSLDSGGGYEKLFF. In DNA, the CDR3 is TGCGCCAGCAGCTTGGATTCGGGGGGCGGTTATGAAAAACTGTTTTTT. Using reference TRBV5-1 and TRBJ1-4 for the parts outside the CDR3, the full variable domain is KAGVTQTPRYLIKTRGQQVTLSCSPISGHRSVSWYQQTPGQGLQFLFEYFSETQRNKGNFPGRFSGRQFSNSRSEMNVSTLELGDSALYLCASSLDSGGGYEKLFFGSGTQLSVL.

The chain carries TRBV4-2 and TRBJ2-2, with 7 bases aligning to TRBD2. The CDR3 covers 16 residues. The V and J ends lost 4 bases and 4 bases, in that order; junction bases with no gene match: 9. The germline V gene has CDR1 LGHNA and CDR2 YNFKEQ. The DNA for the CDR3 is TGTGCCAGCAGCCGCCCTGGCGGGGGTCCCACCGGGGAGCTGTTTTTT. This gives the protein CASSRPGGGPTGELFF.

The rearrangement uses TRBV28 and TRBJ1-2, with 7 bases identical to TRBD1. CDR3 length: 14 amino acids. V lost 6 bases and J lost 4; bases outside the gene matches: 8. The germline V gene has CDR1 MDHEN and CDR2 SYDVKM. This CDR3 reads CASSTTGRLYGYTF. CDR3 bases: TGTGCCAGCAGCACGACAGGGCGACTCTATGGCTACACCTTC.

The V call is TRBV7-2, the J call TRBJ1-2; D might be TRBD1 (6 bases). V gave up 2 bases and J gave up 8 bases, with 12 bases separating them. Germline loops: CDR1 SGHTA, CDR2 FQGNSA. The CDR3 extends over 13 amino acids. The CDR3 region has the DNA TGTGCCAGCAGCTTATTCGGGGGGCCCGGCTACACCTTC. Translating gives CASSLFGGPGYTF.

The rearrangement joins TRBV3-1 (or the pseudogene TRBV3-2) to TRBJ2-1; 9 bases are shared with TRBD2. The CDR3 runs 16 residues. Trimming at V came to 3 bases and at J to 6 bases, leaving 9 bases not matched to a gene. Germline lookup yields CDR1 LGHDT and CDR2 YNNKEL (reference sequence). This CDR3 reads CASSQGAGGLFNEQFF. CDR3 DNA sequence: TGTGCCAGCAGCCAGGGAGCGGGGGGCCTCTTCAATGAGCAGTTCTTC.

This clone occurred a few times. The CDR3: CATLDLYSNQPQHF. CDR3 nucleotide sequence: TGTGCCACCCTAGACCTTTATAGCAATCAGCCCCAGCATTTT. V usage is TRBV19 and J usage is TRBJ1-5; D is undetermined. The V and J ends lost 10 bases and 0 bases respectively, with 13 bases between them. Germline-derived CDR1 and CDR2 are LNHDA and SQIVND (reference sequence). CDR3 size: 14 residues.

The chain uses TRBV18 and TRBJ2-5; no definite D call. The germline V gene encodes CDR1 KGHSH and CDR2 LQKENI. Trimming removed 4 bases from V and 3 bases from J, with 9 bases in between. This CDR3 region has 13 residues. The CDR3 sequence is CASSLRPEETQYF. Written as DNA, the CDR3 is TGTGCCAGCTCACTGCGGCCTGAAGAGACCCAGTACTTC.

Notes on this clone: Other nucleotide sequences from this sample produce the same CDR3. The chain couples TRBV28 to TRBJ2-7; TRBD1 agrees at 8 bases. With V trimmed by 5 bases and J by 0 bases, 3 bases remained unmatched. CDR3 size: 14 residues. Germline assignment: CDR1 MDHEN and CDR2 SYDVKM. CDR3 sequence: CASSPGTGSYEQYF. DNA of the CDR3: TGTGCCAGCAGTCCCGGGACAGGCTCCTACGAGCAGTACTTC.

This rearrangement joins TRBV7-6 to TRBJ2-5; D is ambiguous. Germline values: CDR1 SGHVS, CDR2 FNYEAQ. Trimming removed 3 bases from V and 0 bases from J, with 17 bases in between. The CDR3 consists of 17 residues. The CDR3 loop reads CASSFTPETLYQETQYF. The CDR3 DNA reads TGTGCCAGCAGCTTTACCCCCGAGACACTGTACCAAGAGACCCAGTACTTC. Full variable domain (remainder filled in from reference TRBV7-6 and TRBJ2-5): GAGVSQSPRYKVTKRGQDVALRCDPISGHVSLYWYRQALGQGPEFLTYFNYEAQQDKSGLPNDRFSAERPEGSISTLTIQRTEQRDSAMYRCASSFTPETLYQETQYFGPGTRLLVL.

The chain carries TRBV14 and TRBJ2-3; a possible D gene is TRBD1 (5 bases). Trimming took 4 bases from V and 3 from J, leaving 23 bases between them. Germline values: CDR1 SGHDN, CDR2 FVKESK. This CDR3 is 18 amino acids long. CDR3 region: CASSPTDPKPLRTDTQYF. DNA for the CDR3: TGTGCCAGCAGCCCGACAGACCCAAAACCTCTACGGACAGATACGCAGTATTTT.

This rearrangement joins TRBV5-8 to TRBJ1-6, with D possibly TRBD1 on 5 matching bases. V was pared by 1 base and J by 10 bases, with 12 bases between. Germline lookup yields CDR1 SGHTS and CDR2 YDEGEE. The CDR3 is 14 residues long. The CDR3 nucleotides are TGTGCCAGCAGCTTGATTCGGGGGGAATCACCCCTCCACTTT. This encodes CASSLIRGESPLHF.

The V and J genes are TRBV19 and TRBJ2-3; 7 nucleotides align to TRBD1. From germline, CDR1 is LNHDA and CDR2 SQIVND (reference sequence). Trimming cost V 5 bases and J 1 base; bases outside gene matches: 12. This CDR3 is built from 17 residues. The chain's CDR3 is CASSRQGSGLGTDTQYF. The CDR3 DNA is TGTGCCAGTAGTCGACAGGGCAGTGGGTTGGGCACAGATACGCAGTATTTT.

The chain is built from TRBV7-9 and TRBJ1-3, with D unresolved. Looked up from germline, CDR1 is SEHNR and CDR2 is FQNEAQ (reference sequence). The CDR3 has 15 amino acids. V was cut by 4 bases and J by 0 bases, with 10 bases left in between. The DNA for the CDR3 is TGTGCCAGCAGCTCCGTCCAGTCCTCTGGAAACACCATATATTTT. It translates to CASSSVQSSGNTIYF.

This clone was recorded once. The chain carries TRBV5-4 and TRBJ2-1; 8 nucleotides match TRBD1. This CDR3 has 15 amino acids. After removal of 5 bases from V and 6 bases from J, the junction contained 10 bases not matched to a gene. Germline V gene sequence: CDR1 SGHNT, CDR2 YYREEE (reference sequence). DNA for the CDR3: TGTGCCAGCAGGATGAGGGGACAGGAGGGCAATGAGCAGTTCTTC. This codes for CASRMRGQEGNEQFF.

V is TRBV5-1 and J is TRBJ1-2; D possibly corresponds to TRBD1 (5 bases). The CDR3 is made up of 14 amino acids. Between the trimmed V and J ends, which lost 1 base and 4 bases, there was a span of 11 bases. Germline V lookup: CDR1 SGHRS, CDR2 YFSETQ. CDR3 in amino acids: CASSLPQGSYGYTF. As DNA, the CDR3 is TGCGCCAGCAGCTTGCCCCAGGGTAGCTATGGCTACACCTTC.

The chain carries TRBV18 and TRBJ2-7, with 8 bases matching TRBD1. Germline CDR1 and CDR2: KGHSH and LQKENI. The CDR3 consists of 15 residues. V lost 6 bases to trimming and J lost 2 bases; unmatched junction nucleotides: 9. CDR3 residues: CASSPGQGATYEQYF. In DNA form, the CDR3 reads TGTGCCAGCTCCCCCGGCCAGGGGGCCACCTACGAGCAGTACTTC.

This sequence joins TRBV29-1 and TRBJ2-3; 7 positions match TRBD2. Trimming at V came to 7 bases and at J to 3 bases, leaving 10 bases not matched to a gene. The CDR3 contains 14 residues. Germline CDR1 is SQVTM and CDR2 is ANQGSEA. The chain's CDR3 is CSARREGFTDTQYF. The CDR3 DNA reads as TGCAGCGCCAGGAGGGAGGGATTTACAGATACGCAGTATTTT.

This rearrangement joins TRBV10-3 to TRBJ1-2; tentatively, D is TRBD1 (6 bases). The V end lost 4 bases, the J end lost 4 bases, and 10 bases lay between the germline ends. The CDR3 is 13 residues long. Germline CDR1 is ENHRY and CDR2 is SYGVKD. The CDR3 DNA sequence: TGTGCCATCAGTGTCGAGGACAGCTATGGCTACACCTTC. Translated, it gives CAISVEDSYGYTF.

This chain joins TRBV15 and TRBJ2-7, with TRBD2 as a possible D gene (6 bases). The CDR3 has 16 amino acids. V lost 2 bases to trimming and J lost 0 bases, with 14 bases between them. Germline CDR1 LNHNV, CDR2 YYDKDF (reference sequence). In nucleotides, the CDR3 is TGTGCCACCAGCAGACGGGGAGGTCAGGGCTCCTACGAGCAGTACTTC. Amino acid sequence: CATSRRGGQGSYEQYF.

This chain uses TRBV3-1 (or the pseudogene TRBV3-2) with TRBJ2-7; D may be TRBD2 (5 bases). The V and J ends lost 1 base and 3 bases respectively, with 10 bases between them. The CDR3 is made up of 14 amino acids. CDR1 is LGHDT and CDR2 is YNNKEL in the germline V gene (reference sequence). CDR3 nucleotides: TGTGCCAGCAGCCAAGCCCTCGGGGTCTACGAGCAGTACTTC. As protein: CASSQALGVYEQYF.

This clone was recorded a few times. The same CDR3 is also encoded by other DNA sequences in this sample. This rearrangement joins TRBV5-4 to TRBJ2-7; D might be TRBD1 (6 bases). The CDR3 extends over 13 amino acids. V dropped 1 base and J dropped 1 base, with 6 bases sitting between them. Looked up from germline, CDR1 is SGHNT and CDR2 is YYREEE (reference sequence). Written as DNA, the CDR3 is TGTGCCAGCAGCTTGACAGGGTCCTACGAGCAGTACTTC. Its translation: CASSLTGSYEQYF.

This chain joins TRBV27 and TRBJ2-1; 7 bases fit TRBD2. Trimming took 3 bases from V and 3 from J; bases not matched to a gene: 2. Germline V gene sequence: CDR1 MNHEY, CDR2 SMNVEV (reference sequence). CDR3 length: 14 amino acids. Written as DNA, the CDR3 is TGTGCCAGCAGTTTGACTAGCAGCTACAATGAGCAGTTCTTC. Amino acid sequence: CASSLTSSYNEQFF.